Given below is one T cell receptor beta chain in context. Its antigen is not identified. This sample is drawn from a study of regulatory dendritic cells for organ transplantation. Germline values: CDR1 MNHEY, CDR2 SMNVEV (reference sequence). CDR3 length equals 16 residues. Naive CD45RA+ and memory CD45RO+ CD4+ or CD8+ T cells were FACS-sorted. Libraries were prepared by immunoSEQ multiplex PCR; TCRdb keeps only in-frame clonotypes and omits some of them. The data contain more than 35,000 clones, about 89% of them singletons. Study-wide points: Mature dendritic cells appeared to drive more memory CD8+ clonal expansion than regulatory ones. Between individuals, the alloreactive memory CD8+ T cell pool differed considerably.

The chain combines TRBV27 with TRBJ2-5; 10 bases are a match to TRBD1. The closer fit of TRBJ2-7 to the DNA end suggests the J call may be wrong. The TCR comes from a human donor in good health. The material sequenced was naive CD8+ T cells from blood. The subset: CD45RA+ naive T cells. The CDR3 protein is CASSLWGGQGHYEQYF. CDR3 bases: TGTGCCAGCAGTTTATGGGGGGGACAGGGGCACTACGAGCAGTACTTC.